A selection of T cell receptor beta chains follows, all from one sample in a study of CXCR3-negative and CXCR3-positive naive CD8 T cells. TCRdb re-called the 5' RACE reads and gives one entry per CDR3 protein, without DNA. The sample holds nearly 90,000 distinct CDR3 sequences. The sample consisted of naive CXCR3+ CD8+ T cells from blood. The receptor source for this set is a human donor in good health. Some clones in this sample may be carry-over from other donors' samples. Both conserved end residues are part of each CDR3.

j_call v_call cdr3_aa
TRBJ1-1 TRBV4-3 CASSTGTGAEAFF
TRBJ2-1 TRBV7-2 CASSSPGLATYNEQFF
TRBJ2-1 TRBV20-1 CSARNGRARNEQFF
TRBJ2-7 TRBV6-1 CASSEGTPTYEQYF
TRBJ1-1 TRBV28 CASSSTGVIEAFF
TRBJ2-3 TRBV6-2/TRBV6-3 CASSYQAVPTGRRRADTQYF
TRBJ1-4 TRBV6-5 CASSWTANEKLFF
TRBJ2-3 TRBV5-5 CASSFQVRGTDTQYF
TRBJ1-1 TRBV6-2/TRBV6-3 CASSYLRDKLNTEAFF
TRBJ2-7 TRBV28 CASTTPDRGHEQYF
TRBJ2-7 TRBV29-1 CSVEILGYEQYF
TRBJ2-7 TRBV7-9 CASSSQGYEQYF
TRBJ2-7 TRBV29-1 CSFAGLYYEQYF
TRBJ2-2 TRBV28 CASNGTPNTGELFF
TRBJ1-1 TRBV5-6 CASSAHRGTEAFF
TRBJ1-2 TRBV11-2 CASRGLLGYTF
TRBJ2-3 TRBV15 CATVGTSGDTDTQYF
TRBJ2-7 TRBV5-1 CASSLVGSSYEQYF
TRBJ1-1 TRBV12-3/TRBV12-4 CASSSEGINTEAFF
TRBJ2-5 TRBV28 CASSRQETQYF
TRBJ2-1 TRBV14 CASSLEGGRLNNEQFF
TRBJ2-5 TRBV25-1 CASSEWGSSSETQYF
TRBJ2-6 TRBV24-1 CATSETGSGANVLTF
TRBJ1-1 TRBV4-3 CASSQDRIGQLNTEAFF
TRBJ1-4 TRBV18 CASSPDYSEKLFF
TRBJ2-7 TRBV20-1 CSARPADSDYEQYF
TRBJ2-1 TRBV6-5 CASRSGGYNEQFF
TRBJ2-7 TRBV7-2 CASSFHWLGPFHEQYF
TRBJ2-7 TRBV6-2/TRBV6-3 CASSYAGPSAYEQYF
TRBJ2-1 TRBV7-2 CASSPQTNEQFF
TRBJ2-5 TRBV29-1 CSVEDRGAGEETQYF
TRBJ2-7 TRBV28 CASRPRGNSYEQYF
TRBJ2-5 TRBV4-1 CASSQASAQETQYF
TRBJ2-7 TRBV10-3 CAIKGTGLSEQYF
TRBJ1-1 TRBV30 CAWSETQSEAFF
TRBJ2-7 TRBV12-3/TRBV12-4 CASSLWGGEQYF
TRBJ1-2 TRBV28 CASSPIDRNYGYTF
TRBJ2-1 TRBV13 CASSPESSYNEQFF
TRBJ2-7 TRBV7-2 CASSAGTIWYEQYF
TRBJ2-7 TRBV15 CATSSGHSYEQYF
TRBJ2-1 TRBV28 CSSSLGTGSEQFF
TRBJ2-6 TRBV3-1 CASSQDLMAGANVLTF
TRBJ2-4 TRBV5-5 CASSLAGREGDIQYF
TRBJ2-7 TRBV6-2/TRBV6-3 CASIVIPGDSFEQYF
TRBJ2-7 TRBV28 CASSFRFQGANEQYF
TRBJ2-2 TRBV21-1 CASSNSSSSGRVTGELFF
TRBJ2-3 TRBV29-1 CSAQVGLAGAFITDTQYF
TRBJ2-7 TRBV7-6 CASSGDSSYEQYF
TRBJ1-5 TRBV6-2/TRBV6-3 CAATTENQPQHF
TRBJ1-1 TRBV7-3 CASSPQGYTEAFF
TRBJ2-1 TRBV28 CASSGQGAYNEQFF
TRBJ2-7 TRBV11-2 CASKKLGRAYEQYF
TRBJ1-5 TRBV12-3/TRBV12-4 CASSLAGQGNQPQHF
TRBJ2-3 TRBV14 CASSPFREGTDTQYF
TRBJ2-7 TRBV7-6 CASSFRHGSYEQYF